These 18 T cell receptor beta chains were sequenced from one sample in a study of CXCR3-negative and CXCR3-positive naive CD8 T cells. Via 5' RACE with UMI labels, TRB cDNA libraries were prepared. TCRdb reprocessed the 5' RACE reads, keeping one entry per CDR3 protein, no DNA. In total, the table holds about 41,000 distinct CDR3 sequences. The sequenced sample consisted of memory CD8+ T cells from blood. The receptors come from a human donor in good health. Some clones in this sample may be carry-over from other donors' samples.

CDR3 sequence: CSARGLPLGANVLTF. The V gene is TRBV20-1, the J gene TRBJ2-6. The CDR3 extends over 15 amino acids. CDR1 and CDR2 from the germline V gene are DFQATT and SNEGSKA (reference sequence).

V and J are TRBV28 and TRBJ2-2; lacking DNA, the TRBD1 call made by TCRdb goes unchecked. The CDR3 length is 14 residues. In germline, CDR1 is MDHEN, CDR2 SYDVKM. The CDR3 sequence is CASSFVQVTGELFF.

This chain joins TRBV28 and TRBJ2-2. Germline CDR1 is MDHEN and CDR2 is SYDVKM. CDR3 length: 14 residues. CDR3 sequence reads: CASSLYAATGELFF.

The rearrangement joins TRBV9 to TRBJ2-1. The CDR3 is 16 amino acids. Germline V gives CDR1 SGDLS, CDR2 YYNGEE. The CDR3 loop is CASSASTGSSYNEQFF.

This clonotype counts as medium-sized by frequency. The rearrangement uses TRBV11-3 and TRBJ2-3. Germline V gene data show CDR1 as SGHNT and CDR2 as YENEEA. This CDR3 is 13 amino acids long. The chain's CDR3 is CASSLDTTDTQYF.

This chain uses TRBV7-9 with TRBJ2-1. The CDR3 sequence is 13 residues long. Germline CDR1 reads SEHNR; CDR2 reads FQNEAQ (reference sequence). This CDR3 is CASSSNIGNEQFF.

The chain employs TRBV29-1 and TRBJ2-2. The CDR3 sequence is 15 residues long. Germline V gene sequence: CDR1 SQVTM, CDR2 ANQGSEA. CDR3 region: CSVEWETANTGELFF.

The J gene is TRBJ2-7, the V gene TRBV6-1; TCRdb selects TRBD2, and the lack of DNA leaves this call unchecked. This CDR3 comprises 16 residues. Per the germline V gene, CDR1 is MNHNS and CDR2 is SASEGT. The CDR3 region is CASSVSGTASSYEQYF.

CDR3 sequence: CASSRTGGIDEQYF. The rearrangement joins TRBV6-2 or TRBV6-3 to TRBJ2-7; absent DNA, TCRdb's TRBD1 call cannot be checked. Germline CDR1 is MNHEY and CDR2 is SVGEGT. CDR3 length: 14 amino acids.

The chain recombines TRBV7-9 with TRBJ2-7. CDR3 size: 14 residues. Germline CDR1 is SEHNR and CDR2 is FQNEAQ (reference sequence). The CDR3 protein is CASSLQGDFYEQYF.

CDR3 amino acids: CASSYWREAAQEQYF. The chain carries TRBV12-3 or TRBV12-4 and TRBJ2-7; TCRdb names TRBD2, which stays unverified in the absence of DNA. The CDR3 extends over 15 amino acids.

The chain employs TRBV29-1 and TRBJ2-7; TCRdb gives TRBD1 as the D gene, but with no DNA this cannot be confirmed. This CDR3 has 14 amino acids. CDR1 and CDR2 from the germline V gene are SQVTM and ANQGSEA. CDR3 loop: CSVEDRTDSYEQYF.

This CDR3 is CASSPGLPSYEQYF. The rearrangement links TRBV2 to TRBJ2-7; checking the TCRdb D call of TRBD2 is not possible without DNA. Germline CDR1 SNHLY, CDR2 FYNNEI. The CDR3 length is 14 residues.

The V call is TRBV12-3 or TRBV12-4, the J call TRBJ1-2; no DNA is available, so the TRBD1 call from TCRdb remains unchecked. CDR3 length: 12 amino acids. This CDR3 is CASSYPAYGYTF.

The chain employs TRBV7-6 and TRBJ2-5; TCRdb's D gene call, TRBD2, goes unchecked for lack of DNA. The germline CDR1 and CDR2 sequences are SGHVS and FNYEAQ. The CDR3 length is 14 residues. CDR3 region: CASSSGLADVAQYF. The variable domain in full, with the rest retrieved from reference TRBV7-6 and TRBJ2-5, is GAGVSQSPRYKVTKRGQDVALRCDPISGHVSLYWYRQALGQGPEFLTYFNYEAQQDKSGLPNDRFSAERPEGSISTLTIQRTEQRDSAMYRCASSSGLADVAQYFGPGTRLLVL.

This chain uses TRBV3-1 with TRBJ1-1. CDR3 length: 13 amino acids. Germline-derived CDR1 and CDR2 are LGHDT and YNNKEL (reference sequence). The CDR3 sequence is CASSQALNTEAFF.

This chain joins TRBV29-1 and TRBJ2-7; TCRdb's D call, TRBD1, is unchecked because there is no DNA. The CDR3 runs to 15 residues. CDR1 SQVTM and CDR2 ANQGSEA come from the germline V gene. CDR3: CSAGPGQGGSNEQYF.

The chain recombines TRBV20-1 with TRBJ1-1; TCRdb's D call, TRBD1, is unchecked because there is no DNA. This CDR3 spans 14 amino acids. Germline assignment: CDR1 DFQATT and CDR2 SNEGSKA (reference sequence). The CDR3 loop is CSARVPGRNTEAFF.